One TCR beta chain is described in this entry. The antigen remains undetermined. The source of the sample is a study of T cell repertoires in cytomegalovirus infection. Overall study context: From public TCR beta signatures came an indication of both CMV infection and matching HLA type.

The germline CDR1 and CDR2 sequences are SGHVS and FQNEAQ. V shed 2 bases and J shed 5 bases, with 10 bases lying between them. The CDR3 length is 15 residues. TCRdb independently ran MiXCR on the reads; one entry per CDR3 protein. Among hundreds of thousands of distinct CDR3 sequences listed, roughly 16% were seen once. Regarding the study as a whole: Cumulative frequency (of public TCR beta family members) identified carriers of CMV plus the relevant HLA. CMV-specific TCR beta clonotypes restricted by HLA-C dominated the ex vivo response.

J is TRBJ1-6 and V is TRBV7-8; a possible D gene is TRBD1 (5 bases). Specimen: PBMCs. This TCR came from a human donor in good health (CMV status not recorded). Some clones in this sample may be carry-over from other donors' samples. The CDR3 coding sequence is TGTGCCAGCAGCTTACGAGGGGTCGATAATTCACCCCTCCACTTT. It yields the protein CASSLRGVDNSPLHF.